These 25 T cell receptor beta chains share one sample of origin, sequenced in a study of shared clonotypes between healthy human individuals. Naivety among CD8 cells was defined by CD45RO negativity and positive CCR7 selection, thereby excluding terminally differentiated effector memory CD45RA+ cells. Measured with immunoSEQ multiplex PCR; TCRdb has only the in-frame clones, and not every one. The sample records about 2 million clones, just under 95% being singletons. The material sequenced was naive CD8+ T cells sorted from blood. The receptors come from a man between 18 and 29 years old in good health.

This clone was counted only a few times. Distinct nucleotide sequences in the sample also encode this CDR3. This chain uses TRBV6-5 with TRBJ1-1, with a weak D call TRBD1 (5 bases). The CDR3 totals 12 residues. V shed 0 bases and J shed 6 bases, with 5 bases lying between them. Germline CDR1 and CDR2: MNHEY and SVGAGI. The DNA for the CDR3 is TGTGCCAGCAGTTACTCGGGGGCTGAAGCTTTCTTT. Translated, it gives CASSYSGAEAFF.

This clone was observed once. The genes are TRBV6-5 and TRBJ1-1; no clear D gene. V shed 0 bases and J shed 5 bases, with 13 bases lying between them. CDR3 length: 15 residues. Germline values: CDR1 MNHEY, CDR2 SVGAGI. The CDR3 is CASSYSSFSWTEAFF. The CDR3 DNA is TGTGCCAGCAGTTACTCCTCCTTCAGTTGGACTGAAGCTTTCTTT.

The CDR3 sequence: CASRDRLLGDEQYF. In DNA form, the CDR3 reads TGTGCCAGCAGAGACAGGCTGCTCGGGGACGAGCAGTACTTC. The chain uses TRBV2 and TRBJ2-7, with D tentatively TRBD1 (6 bases). There are 14 residues in the CDR3. Germline values: CDR1 SNHLY, CDR2 FYNNEI. Trimming left V 6 bases short and J 5 bases short, with 17 bases between.

The V gene is TRBV9, the J gene TRBJ1-1, with a tentative D call TRBD1 (6 bases). Germline assignment: CDR1 SGDLS and CDR2 YYNGEE. The CDR3 length is 14 residues. V was trimmed by 4 bases and J by 2 bases, leaving 12 bases between them. The CDR3 coding sequence is TGTGCCAGCAGCCCTCTTGGGGGCAACACTGAAGCTTTCTTT. This translates into CASSPLGGNTEAFF.

With respect to this clone: An end of the junction does not agree with germline; a read error may underlie this. The genes are TRBV25-1 and TRBJ2-5; the D is unclear. The CDR3 length is 13 residues. CDR1 and CDR2 from the germline V gene are MGHDK and SYGVNS. The CDR3 spells CASSELISETQYF. The CDR3 coding sequence is TGTGCCAGCAGCGAATTAATCTCCGAGACCCAGTACTTC.

Comment on this clone: Other DNA variants within this sample encode the same CDR3. The J gene is TRBJ2-3, the V gene TRBV10-1; 8 bases fit TRBD2. The CDR3 is 15 amino acids. The V segment lost 3 bases and the J segment 0 bases; nucleotides outside the gene matches: 2. Germline CDR1 reads WNHNN; CDR2 reads SYGVQD (reference sequence). The DNA of the CDR3 is TGCGCCAGCAGTGATCCTAGCGGGAGCACAGATACGCAGTATTTT. The encoded protein is CASSDPSGSTDTQYF.

The chain carries TRBV10-3 and TRBJ1-2, with 9 bases matching TRBD1. The CDR3 length is 16 residues. CDR1 and CDR2 from the germline V gene are ENHRY and SYGVKD. Trimming removed 3 bases from V and 0 bases from J; junction bases left unmatched: 5. DNA of the CDR3: TGTGCCATCAGTGATGGGGGACAGGGTGCTAACTATGGCTACACCTTC. Amino acids: CAISDGGQGANYGYTF.

The CDR3 region is CASSFTGGYTF. CDR3 coding DNA: TGTGCCAGCAGCTTTACCGGGGGCTACACCTTC. The chain carries TRBV11-2 and TRBJ1-2; D ambiguous. The CDR3 length is 11 residues. Looked up from germline, CDR1 is SGHAT and CDR2 is FQNNGV. V was shortened by 3 bases and J by 8 bases, with 7 bases between the two germline ends.

The genes are TRBV30 and TRBJ2-7, with D possibly being TRBD2 (5 bases). Germline loops: CDR1 GTSNPN, CDR2 SVGIG (reference sequence). V lost 1 base to trimming and J lost 3 bases, with 19 bases between them. The CDR3 has 16 amino acids. CDR3 protein: CAWSAGKGEGHYEQYF. CDR3 bases: TGTGCCTGGAGTGCCGGAAAGGGAGAAGGCCACTACGAGCAGTACTTC.

This chain uses TRBV5-1 with TRBJ2-7; D may be TRBD1 (5 bases). Germline V gene lookup returns CDR1 SGHRS and CDR2 YFSETQ. The CDR3 runs to 11 residues. Trimming pared 5 bases from V and 5 bases from J, leaving 8 bases between. The CDR3 loop is CASSGADEQYF. DNA of the CDR3: TGCGCCAGCAGTGGGGCCGACGAGCAGTACTTC. The variable domain in full, completed from reference TRBV5-1 and TRBJ2-7, reads KAGVTQTPRYLIKTRGQQVTLSCSPISGHRSVSWYQQTPGQGLQFLFEYFSETQRNKGNFPGRFSGRQFSNSRSEMNVSTLELGDSALYLCASSGADEQYFGPGTRLTVT.

V and J are TRBV13 and TRBJ1-2, with TRBD1 identical over 8 bases. The ends lost 0 bases at V and 6 bases at J; junction bases unmatched: 12. This CDR3 region has 17 residues. Germline V CDR1 and CDR2: PRHDT, FYEKMQ (reference sequence). The DNA for the CDR3 is TGTGCCAGCAGCTTAGGCAGGGGGCAAACTTCTAGAAATGGCTACACCTTC. This sequence encodes CASSLGRGQTSRNGYTF. Together with reference TRBV13 and TRBJ1-2, the CDR3 gives the full variable domain: AAGVIQSPRHLIKEKRETATLKCYPIPRHDTVYWYQQGPGQDPQFLISFYEKMQSDKGSIPDRFSAQQFSDYHSELNMSSLELGDSALYFCASSLGRGQTSRNGYTFGSGTRLTVV.

The chain carries TRBV10-1 and TRBJ1-1; D may be TRBD1 (6 bases). There are 17 residues in the CDR3. Germline lookup yields CDR1 WNHNN and CDR2 SYGVQD (reference sequence). Trimming took 4 bases from V and 1 from J, leaving 19 bases between them. CDR3 nucleotides: TGCGCCAGCAGTGCTGGGACATGGGGACTGAGGAACACTGAAGCTTTCTTT. This translates into CASSAGTWGLRNTEAFF.

To note about this clone: At the DNA level, this CDR3 is encoded by other sequences in the same sample as well. This chain connects TRBV29-1 to TRBJ2-7; maybe TRBD1 (6 bases). The CDR3 is made up of 13 amino acids. V was pared by 1 base and J by 4 bases, with 11 bases between. Germline V gene sequence: CDR1 SQVTM, CDR2 ANQGSEA. CDR3 loop: CSVEVGQGYEQYF. The CDR3 DNA sequence: TGCAGCGTTGAAGTAGGGCAGGGGTACGAGCAGTACTTC.

The J gene is TRBJ1-6, the V gene TRBV19, with unresolved D. Trimming cost V 3 bases and J 8 bases, with 11 bases left between them. Germline loops: CDR1 LNHDA, CDR2 SQIVND (reference sequence). This CDR3 region has 14 residues. CDR3 loop: CASSMGSQYSPLHF. CDR3 nucleotide sequence: TGTGCCAGTAGTATGGGCAGCCAATATTCACCCCTCCACTTT.

The V and J genes are TRBV7-2 and TRBJ2-2; 7 bases agree with TRBD1. The V and J ends lost 5 bases and 4 bases, in that order; junction bases with no gene match: 7. This CDR3 region has 15 residues. CDR1 and CDR2 (germline): SGHTA, FQGNSA. CDR3 nucleotide sequence: TGTGCCAGCAGCCTACCGGGACAGCTCACCGGGGAGCTGTTTTTT. Translated, it gives CASSLPGQLTGELFF.

The rearrangement joins TRBV27 to TRBJ2-7, with TRBD1 matching over 7 bases. The CDR3 consists of 14 residues. The germline CDR1 and CDR2 sequences are MNHEY and SMNVEV (reference sequence). The V segment lost 2 bases and the J segment 3 bases; nucleotides outside the gene matches: 4. The CDR3 is CASSLRDSGYEQYF. CDR3 nucleotide sequence: TGTGCCAGCAGTTTACGGGACAGCGGCTACGAGCAGTACTTC.

The rearrangement uses TRBV9 and TRBJ2-7; D is undetermined. Germline V gene lookup returns CDR1 SGDLS and CDR2 YYNGEE. The CDR3 contains 11 residues. Trimming left V 3 bases short and J 5 bases short, with 6 bases between. CDR3 region: CASSEVNEQYF. The CDR3 coding sequence is TGTGCCAGCAGCGAGGTGAACGAGCAGTACTTC. The complete variable domain, with remaining parts taken from reference TRBV9 and TRBJ2-7, reads DSGVTQTPKHLITATGQRVTLRCSPRSGDLSVYWYQQSLDQGLQFLIQYYNGEERAKGNILERFSAQQFPDLHSELNLSSLELGDSALYFCASSEVNEQYFGPGTRLTVT.

V usage is TRBV5-4 and J usage is TRBJ2-3; no definite D call. The length of the CDR3 is 14 residues. V was shortened by 4 bases and J by 1 base, with 10 bases between the two germline ends. Per the germline V gene, CDR1 is SGHNT and CDR2 is YYREEE (reference sequence). CDR3 protein: CASSPTWGTDTQYF. The CDR3 DNA reads TGTGCCAGCAGCCCTACTTGGGGCACAGATACGCAGTATTTT.

As concerns this clone: At one end the junction does not follow the germline gene, possibly because of a read error. Distinct nucleotide sequences in the sample also encode this CDR3. The chain recombines TRBV13 with TRBJ1-1, with a weak D call TRBD1 (6 bases). This CDR3 has 14 residues. Looked up from germline, CDR1 is PRHDT and CDR2 is FYEKMQ (reference sequence). The CDR3 nucleotides are TGTGCCAGCAGCCTAGGGACACCCAACACTGAAGCTTTCTTT. It translates to CASSLGTPNTEAFF. The full variable domain, with the rest looked up from reference TRBV13 and TRBJ1-1, is AAGVIQSPRHLIKEKRETATLKCYPIPRHDTVYWYQQGPGQDPQFLISFYEKMQSDKGSIPDRFSAQQFSDYHSELNMSSLELGDSALYFCASSLGTPNTEAFFGQGTRLTVV.

The chain uses TRBV6-1 and TRBJ2-7; 7 bases match TRBD1. V dropped 6 bases and J dropped 2; count of bases not matched to a gene: 10. The CDR3 is 15 residues long. The germline V gene has CDR1 MNHNS and CDR2 SASEGT. The CDR3 DNA follows: TGTGCCAGCAGCCCGATGACAGGGTCCCCCTACGAGCAGTACTTC. Amino acids: CASSPMTGSPYEQYF.

This rearrangement joins TRBV15 to TRBJ2-3; D is possibly TRBD2 (5 bases). There are 16 residues in the CDR3. Trimming cost V 0 bases and J 6 bases, with 16 bases left between them. From germline, CDR1 is LNHNV and CDR2 YYDKDF (reference sequence). Here the CDR3 reads CATSREAAPSLDTQYF. The CDR3 nucleotides are TGTGCCACCAGCAGAGAAGCGGCACCATCTTTGGATACGCAGTATTTT. The entire variable domain, with the rest obtained from reference TRBV15 and TRBJ2-3, is as follows: DAMVIQNPRYQVTQFGKPVTLSCSQTLNHNVMYWYQQKSSQAPKLLFHYYDKDFNNEADTPDNFQSRRPNTSFCFLDIRSPGLGDTAMYLCATSREAAPSLDTQYFGPGTRLTVL.

The chain employs TRBV6-5 and TRBJ2-3, with 10 nucleotides matching TRBD2. The V segment lost 3 bases and the J segment 2 bases; nucleotides outside the gene matches: 5. The CDR3 contains 16 residues. Germline-derived CDR1 and CDR2 are MNHEY and SVGAGI. DNA of the CDR3: TGTGCCAGCAGTTATGGGCTAGCGGGGGACACAGATACGCAGTATTTT. This codes for CASSYGLAGDTDTQYF.

The chain combines TRBV5-6 with TRBJ2-7; D uncertain. The CDR3 is made up of 13 amino acids. V was cut by 3 bases and J by 6 bases, with 13 bases left in between. CDR1 SGHDT and CDR2 YYEEEE come from the germline V gene. The CDR3 DNA follows: TGTGCCAGCAGCTACCCGGGCGCTTTCGAGCAGTACTTC. Its protein product is CASSYPGAFEQYF.

Points on this clone: The same CDR3 is also encoded by other DNA sequences in this sample. The V and J genes are TRBV19 and TRBJ2-7; D is ambiguous. Germline CDR1 reads LNHDA; CDR2 reads SQIVND (reference sequence). The V end was cut by 3 bases, the J end by 4 bases, with 7 bases between. The CDR3 has 12 amino acids. CDR3 nucleotides: TGTGCCAGTAGTATCGATGGGTACGAGCAGTACTTC. It is translated as CASSIDGYEQYF.

This chain uses TRBV28 with TRBJ2-6; D is perhaps TRBD1 (6 bases). Germline V gives CDR1 MDHEN, CDR2 SYDVKM. The CDR3 runs to 16 residues. Trimming removed 5 bases from V and 4 bases from J, with 15 bases in between. In DNA, the CDR3 is TGTGCCAGCAGTCCAGCTACAGGGTCCGGGGCCAACGTCCTGACTTTC. The encoded protein is CASSPATGSGANVLTF.